A selection of T cell receptor beta chains follows, all from one sample in a study of blood T cell repertoires in COVID-19. Measured with immunoSEQ multiplex PCR; TCRdb has only the in-frame clones, and not every one. The table shows some 65,000 clones, with over 85% occurring only once. Source material: peripheral blood. These receptors all stem from a man between 65 and 85 years old with active COVID-19. The CDR3 runs from the conserved cysteine through the conserved F or W. D genes are given only for firm matches. Size is stated for part of the rows, as once, few or many counts, or as a class when the clone is expanded.

>.|few|TRBV7-8|TRBJ2-1
CASSPRTGGVSYNEQFF
TGTGCCAGCAGCCCCCGGACAGGCGGGGTTTCCTACAATGAGCAGTTCTTC
>TRBD1|once|TRBV14|TRBJ1-4
CASSHLATGNEKLFF
TGTGCCAGCAGCCATCTTGCGACAGGGAATGAAAAACTGTTTTTT
>.|few|TRBV5-5|TRBJ1-4
CASSGNTGYNEKLFF
TGTGCCAGCAGCGGAAATACAGGGTATAATGAAAAACTGTTTTTT
>TRBD1|.|TRBV29-1|TRBJ1-4
CSVGQANEKLFF
TGCAGCGTGGGACAGGCAAATGAAAAACTGTTTTTT
>TRBD2|.|TRBV4-1|TRBJ2-2
CASSQVSGVIPGELFF
TGCGCCAGCAGCCAAGTGAGCGGGGTAATTCCCGGGGAGCTGTTTTTT
>.|.|TRBV3-1/TRBV3-2|TRBJ1-1
CASSHGQRNTEAFF
TGTGCCAGCAGCCACGGACAGCGGAACACTGAAGCTTTCTTT
>.|.|TRBV5-1|TRBJ1-2
CASSTGNLFYGYTF
TGCGCCAGCAGCACCGGGAACCTATTCTATGGCTACACCTTC
>.|.|TRBV9|TRBJ2-3
CASSVPGADTQYF
TGTGCCAGCAGCGTCCCCGGGGCAGATACGCAGTATTTT
>.|.|TRBV12-3/TRBV12-4|TRBJ2-1
CATKSTGTNEQFF
TGTGCCACCAAATCGACAGGGACTAATGAGCAGTTCTTC
>TRBD1|.|TRBV19|TRBJ2-6
CASSAGQGNSGANVLTF
TGTGCCAGTAGCGCCGGACAGGGGAACTCTGGGGCCAACGTCCTGACTTTC
>TRBD1|.|TRBV2|TRBJ2-5
CASREDRGQQETQYF
TGTGCCAGCAGGGAGGACAGGGGGCAGCAAGAGACCCAGTACTTC
>TRBD2|.|TRBV5-4|TRBJ2-3
CASSTQASGGIRTDTQYF
TGTGCCAGCAGCACCCAGGCCAGCGGGGGGATCCGCACAGATACGCAGTATTTT
>TRBD2|.|TRBV20-1|TRBJ2-1
CSASQTSGGAGEQFF
TGCAGTGCCAGTCAGACTAGCGGGGGGGCAGGTGAGCAGTTCTTC
>TRBD2|.|TRBV2|TRBJ2-3
CATATSGDPDTQYF
TGTGCCACTGCGACTAGCGGGGACCCAGATACGCAGTATTTT
>.|.|TRBV21-1|TRBJ2-1
CASSKETGLADNEQFF
TGTGCCAGCAGCAAAGAGACGGGACTCGCTGACAATGAGCAGTTCTTC